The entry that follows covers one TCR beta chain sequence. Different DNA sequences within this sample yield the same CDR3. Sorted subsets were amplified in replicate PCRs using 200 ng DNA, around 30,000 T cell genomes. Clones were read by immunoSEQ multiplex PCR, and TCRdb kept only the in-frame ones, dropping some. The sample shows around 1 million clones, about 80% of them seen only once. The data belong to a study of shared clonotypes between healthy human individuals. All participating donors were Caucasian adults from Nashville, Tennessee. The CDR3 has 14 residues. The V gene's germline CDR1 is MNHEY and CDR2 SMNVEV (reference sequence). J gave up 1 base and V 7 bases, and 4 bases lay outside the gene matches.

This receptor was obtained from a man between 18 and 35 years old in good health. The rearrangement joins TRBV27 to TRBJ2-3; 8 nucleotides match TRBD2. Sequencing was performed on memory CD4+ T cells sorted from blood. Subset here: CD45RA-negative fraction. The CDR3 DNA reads TGTGCCAGCACCCGGGGGGGACGCACAGATACGCAGTATTTT. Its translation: CASTRGGRTDTQYF.